A selection of T cell receptor beta chains follows, all from one sample in a study of PD-1 blockade in mismatch repair-deficient tumors. Only in-frame clones appear in the TCRdb table, and some are missing; sequencing was by immunoSEQ multiplex PCR. The sample carries 15,000 to 25,000 clones, roughly 82% recorded once. Material: PBMCs, obtained 52 weeks after starting pembrolizumab. These receptors were obtained from an adult with mismatch repair-deficient cancer. Both conserved end residues are trimmed from each CDR3. The D gene is left open where the match is weak.

v_gene	j_gene	d_gene	CDR3aa
TRBV28	TRBJ2-7	-	ASSSTGYRTYEQY
TRBV5-1	TRBJ2-5	-	ASSLAVAEDMGETQY
TRBV19	TRBJ1-5	TRBD1	ASSENRGPQPQH
TRBV15	TRBJ2-1	-	ATSREGPYNEQF
TRBV7-2	TRBJ2-1	TRBD2	ASSLIGVTSGRGHEQF
TRBV6-1	TRBJ1-1	-	ASSDGAGGTPEAF
TRBV21-1	TRBJ2-5	-	ASGREGTGLETQY
TRBV29-1	TRBJ1-5	TRBD1	SVPGTESNQPQH
TRBV7-7	TRBJ2-3	TRBD2	ASSRTSGRDDTQY
TRBV10-3	TRBJ2-7	TRBD1	AIRGDRGPNEQY
TRBV5-1	TRBJ2-5	TRBD1	ASSRTGAETQY
TRBV2	TRBJ2-7	-	ASSDYSVTYEQY
TRBV6-5	TRBJ1-4	-	ASSYGGIYEKLF
TRBV5-1	TRBJ2-4	TRBD1	ASSWGPGQDAKNIQY
TRBV7-3	TRBJ2-7	TRBD2	ASSPVGGSSYEQY
TRBV5-1	TRBJ1-1	TRBD1	ASRAGTGYTEAF
TRBV27	TRBJ2-2	TRBD2	ASSSSSGRTGELF
TRBV6-6	TRBJ2-7	-	ASSYSGDEQY
TRBV30	TRBJ2-7	TRBD1	AWSVGTGLD
TRBV2	TRBJ2-2	-	ASSDPSVTNTGELF
TRBV7-2	TRBJ2-7	TRBD1	ASSQGGGYEQY
TRBV5-1	TRBJ1-4	TRBD1	ASSLAGTGDEKLF
TRBV5-6	TRBJ2-2	-	ASSLGAGSGELF
TRBV6-1	TRBJ2-3	TRBD2	ASSLAGAEDTQY
TRBV6-4	TRBJ1-2	-	ASIRVFHGYT
TRBV29-1	TRBJ2-7	-	SVRGQTYEQY
TRBV10-3	TRBJ1-4	-	AISEGATNEKLF
TRBV29-1	TRBJ1-5	TRBD1	SVEEGDRVQPQH
TRBV7-3	TRBJ2-2	-	ASSPTGTGELF
TRBV5-1	TRBJ1-3	-	ASSENDSGNTIY
TRBV18	TRBJ1-2	-	ASSPLDGIYGYT
TRBV27	TRBJ2-7	TRBD1	ASSSPGQGAYEQY
TRBV7-3	TRBJ1-2	-	ASSPSGTDGYT
TRBV5-1	TRBJ2-7	TRBD1	ASMPGQDISYEQY
TRBV29-1	TRBJ1-1	-	SVGSIRQGKGTEAF
TRBV5-1	TRBJ2-7	-	ASSYDSYEQY
TRBV6-5	TRBJ2-5	TRBD2	ASSISGSGRETQY
TRBV11-3	TRBJ2-1	TRBD2	ASSLMGLAGSNEQF
TRBV7-6	TRBJ1-2	-	ASSSDSDGYT
TRBV27	TRBJ2-7	-	ASSFAGNSYEQY
TRBV6-5	TRBJ1-2	TRBD1	ASSIRDSGYGYT
TRBV5-4	TRBJ2-5	TRBD1	ASSLDRGPKTQY
TRBV28	TRBJ2-7	TRBD2	ASSSPAGGSGDEQY
TRBV5-1	TRBJ2-5	TRBD2	ASSLAVAGGPETQY
TRBV7-2	TRBJ1-3	-	ASSLTGINSGNTIY
TRBV6-4	TRBJ2-7	TRBD2	ASSVTSGAYEQY
TRBV6-6	TRBJ1-4	-	ASSYPAREGEKLF
TRBV19	TRBJ1-2	-	ASSIPGHRQDGYT
TRBV5-5	TRBJ2-5	TRBD2	ASSRRLAGGPETQY
TRBV7-8	TRBJ2-5	-	ASSRGGEETQY
TRBV5-8	TRBJ2-1	TRBD2	ASSPAGGEQF
TRBV5-1	TRBJ1-3	TRBD1	ASSRRGRGKPGSGNTIY
TRBV18	TRBJ1-1	TRBD1	ASSGLQGGTEAF
TRBV11-2	TRBJ2-4	-	ASSLQGAKNIQY
TRBV5-5	TRBJ2-3	-	ASSFFLTDTQY
TRBV4-1	TRBJ2-5	-	ASSRSSTVREETQY